Detailed here is one TCR beta chain. In the source study's methods: Researchers report that nucleated cell counts were estimated from reference gene primer amplification. This table comes from immunoSEQ multiplex PCR, and its TCRdb copy is limited to in-frame clones, with some not included. D and trimming were read from the DNA, whereas the V and J calls and clone size are those reported in that table. Here the sample spans roughly 100,000 clones, roughly 87% being singletons. The data stem from a study of blood T cell repertoires in COVID-19. As for the study in general: Collection of acute and convalescent COVID-19 samples took place in the United States, Italy and Spain. From T cells, B-cell-depleted T cells, or PBMCs came the material, which was cDNA or gDNA.

Trimming left V 8 bases short and J 5 bases short, with 18 bases between. Germline V gene lookup returns CDR1 SQVTM and CDR2 ANQGSEA. This CDR3 spans 13 amino acids. The sequenced sample consisted of peripheral blood. The sequence derives from a human donor in a cohort sampled during active COVID-19. This chain links TRBV29-1 with TRBJ1-1, with D perhaps TRBD1 (5 bases). The CDR3: CSIHLGVWTEAFF. The CDR3 nucleotides read TGCAGCATCCACTTAGGGGTGTGGACTGAAGCTTTCTTT.